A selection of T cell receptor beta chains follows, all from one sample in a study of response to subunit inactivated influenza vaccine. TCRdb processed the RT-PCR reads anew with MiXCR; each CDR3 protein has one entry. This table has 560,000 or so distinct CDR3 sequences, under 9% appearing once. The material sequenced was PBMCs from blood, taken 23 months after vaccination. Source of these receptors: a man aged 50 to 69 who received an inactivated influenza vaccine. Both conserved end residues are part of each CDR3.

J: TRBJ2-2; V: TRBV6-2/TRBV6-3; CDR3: CASTISLGHAMNTGELFF
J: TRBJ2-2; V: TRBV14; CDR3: CASSQVPTFANTGELFF
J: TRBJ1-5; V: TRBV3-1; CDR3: CASSQGQQGQPQHF
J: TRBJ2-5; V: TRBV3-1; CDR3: CASSQGTPPRVPQYF
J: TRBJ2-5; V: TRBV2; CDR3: CASSEGQTTSETQYF
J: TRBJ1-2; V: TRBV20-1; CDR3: CSAMRQGSYGYTF
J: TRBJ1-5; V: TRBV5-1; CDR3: CASRPTVLSNQPQHF
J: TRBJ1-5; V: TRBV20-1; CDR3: CSARYRDGGNQPQHF
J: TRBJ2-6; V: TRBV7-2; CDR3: CASSLGIGANVLTF
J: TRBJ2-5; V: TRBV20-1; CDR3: CSANSGRIRETQYF
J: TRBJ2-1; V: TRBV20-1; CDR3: CSARDGASGDNEQFF
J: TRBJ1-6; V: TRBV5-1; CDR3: CASRGLGRNSPLHF
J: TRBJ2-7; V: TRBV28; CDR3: CASRATGQAYEQYF
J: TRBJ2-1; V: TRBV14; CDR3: CASSQAFRTLGDEQFF
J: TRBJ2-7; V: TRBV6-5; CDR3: CASSSSASGSYEQYF
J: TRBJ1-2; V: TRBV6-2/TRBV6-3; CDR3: CASSQTADYGYTF
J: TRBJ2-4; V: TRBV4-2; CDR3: CASSQVSSPKNIQYF
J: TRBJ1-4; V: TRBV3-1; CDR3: CASQLRTGIHEKLFF
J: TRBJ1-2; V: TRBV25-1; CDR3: CASSEQAANYGYTF
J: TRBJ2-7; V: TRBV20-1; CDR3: CSARVTGRPHIYEQYF
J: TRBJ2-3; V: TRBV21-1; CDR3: CASSSTSGKRAPSTDTQYF
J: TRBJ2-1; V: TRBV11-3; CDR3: CASSLLGREQFF
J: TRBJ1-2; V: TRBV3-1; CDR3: CASWAVSFGYTF
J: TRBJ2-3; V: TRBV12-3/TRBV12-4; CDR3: CASSPAGKLTDTQYF
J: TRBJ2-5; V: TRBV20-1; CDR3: CSAKTGWSETQYF
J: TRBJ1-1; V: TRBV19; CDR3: CASNEGVNTEAFF
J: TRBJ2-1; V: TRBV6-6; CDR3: CASSRNEQFF
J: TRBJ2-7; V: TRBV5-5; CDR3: CASSLRLGQVFDEQYF
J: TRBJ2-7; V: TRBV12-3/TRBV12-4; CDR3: CASSQTGKTSYEQYF
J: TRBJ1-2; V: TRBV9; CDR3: CASSDTAYGYTF
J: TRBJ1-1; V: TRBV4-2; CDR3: CASSQEDRGTEAFF
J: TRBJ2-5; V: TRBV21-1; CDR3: CASSIRDTEETQYF
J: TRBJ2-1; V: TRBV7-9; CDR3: CASSRTSGRAHNEQFF
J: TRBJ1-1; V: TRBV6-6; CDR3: CASSYEGMTEAFF
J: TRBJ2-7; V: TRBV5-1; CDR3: CASSSPTGTSGTNQYEQYF
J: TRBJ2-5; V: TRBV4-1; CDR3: CASSPAGGQETQYF
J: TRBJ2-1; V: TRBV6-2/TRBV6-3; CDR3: CASIYYPGSSYNEQFF
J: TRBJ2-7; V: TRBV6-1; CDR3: CASTRGGGGYEQYF
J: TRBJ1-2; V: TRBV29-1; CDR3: CSVARTVDYGYTF
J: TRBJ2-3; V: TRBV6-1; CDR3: CASGDVGVRPDTQYF
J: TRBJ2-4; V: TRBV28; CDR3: CASSLPGGVAKNIQYF
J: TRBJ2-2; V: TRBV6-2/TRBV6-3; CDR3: CASQPARQGTGELFF
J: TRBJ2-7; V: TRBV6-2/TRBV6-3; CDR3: CASSYSGTGIYEQYF
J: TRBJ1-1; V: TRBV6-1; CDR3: CASSEFGWVMNTEAFF
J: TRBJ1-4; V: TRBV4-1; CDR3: CASSLRDRGHEKLFF
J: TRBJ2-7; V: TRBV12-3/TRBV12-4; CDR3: CASTPRLKGHEQYF
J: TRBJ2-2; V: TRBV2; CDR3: CASSARGPGELFF
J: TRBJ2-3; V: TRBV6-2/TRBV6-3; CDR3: CASSYLREGTDTQYF
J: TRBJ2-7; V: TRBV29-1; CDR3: CSAGDSLDEQYF
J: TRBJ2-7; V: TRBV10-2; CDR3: CASRDTRQSEQYF
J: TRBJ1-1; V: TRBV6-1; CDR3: CASSLGVRNTEAFF
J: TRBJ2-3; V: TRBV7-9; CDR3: CASSPLAARTDTQYF
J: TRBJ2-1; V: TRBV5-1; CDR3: CASSLGTSSEQFF
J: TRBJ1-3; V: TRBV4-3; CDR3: CASSPVQGPGNTIYF
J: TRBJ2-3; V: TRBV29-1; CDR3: CSVEQERGASRTDTQYF